The source of this TCR beta chain is a study of CD8 T cells in Susac syndrome. The CDR3 consists of 13 residues. The V end lost 3 bases, the J end lost 2 bases, and 6 bases lay between the germline ends. Germline V gene lookup returns CDR1 MDHEN and CDR2 SYDVKM. Study-level results: A relatively small number of individuals underwent TCR sequencing and HLA analysis.

The multiple sclerosis control group consisted of treatment-naive patients whose relapsing-remitting disease, which was either stable or active, fulfilled revised McDonald criteria. Negative isolation was used for CD8+ and CD4+ T cells and FACS enrichment for TEMRA cells. Of note for this clonotype: Its antigen is unidentified.

When the RNA was reverse transcribed, random hexamers were used with an input of roughly 0.45 to 1 ug. immunoSEQ multiplex PCR amplified TCR beta CDR3 across 54 Vbeta, 13 Jbeta. One entry per CDR3 protein results from TCRdb running MiXCR on the immunoSEQ multiplex PCR reads. The data contain 200,000 to 300,000 distinct CDR3 sequences, around 93% of them seen just once; the ten biggest clones take up about 0.07%. The material sequenced was CD4+ T cells from PBMCs. This clonotype was sampled from a human donor with multiple sclerosis. The chain links TRBV28 to TRBJ2-3; D is undetermined. Here the CDR3 DNA reads TGTGCCAGCAGTTTCCGCTTCACAGATACGCAGTATTTT. The encoded protein is CASSFRFTDTQYF.